A selection of T cell receptor beta chains follows, all from one sample in a study of human versus mouse CDR3 diversity and MHC coevolution. Only in-frame clones appear in the TCRdb table, and some are missing; sequencing was by immunoSEQ multiplex PCR. The sample carries roughly 80,000 clones, 80% to 95% recorded once. The sequencing input was naive CD4+ T cells from blood. The source is a person aged 30-70 years in good health. The conserved cysteine and the conserved F or W are not part of the CDR3 here.

len: 13; v_gene: TRBV7-9; CDR3aa: ASSLAGHYNSPLH
len: 14; v_gene: TRBV7-3; CDR3aa: ASSPRPGTGTDTQY
len: 14; v_gene: TRBV4-1; CDR3aa: ASSPDALRGSYGYT
len: 12; v_gene: TRBV6-4; CDR3aa: ASTPGQITDTQY
len: 14; v_gene: TRBV5-1; CDR3aa: ASSLVQGGYRETQY
len: 13; v_gene: TRBV28; CDR3aa: ASSFAGGGAYEQY
len: 11; v_gene: TRBV7-3; CDR3aa: ASSLRGPGELF
len: 12; v_gene: TRBV19; CDR3aa: ASSGHPSGNTIY
len: 12; v_gene: TRBV28; CDR3aa: ASSPGQSSYEQY
len: 14; v_gene: TRBV4-1; CDR3aa: ASSQPGAPGSLEQY
len: 11; v_gene: TRBV9; CDR3aa: ASSVGGQETQY
len: 15; v_gene: TRBV5-6; CDR3aa: ASSPAPIPGLNTEAF
len: 13; v_gene: TRBV12-5; CDR3aa: ASGLSGGTSREQF
len: 14; v_gene: TRBV29-1; CDR3aa: SVAFPLGTATYEQY
len: 11; v_gene: TRBV5-1; CDR3aa: ASSKQGSYEQY
len: 13; v_gene: TRBV5-1; CDR3aa: ASSPGLAGSYEQF
len: 13; v_gene: TRBV7-2; CDR3aa: ASSLLAALQETQY
len: 12; v_gene: TRBV27; CDR3aa: ASARLAGVETQY
len: 13; v_gene: TRBV5-1; CDR3aa: ASSLADGGPYEQY
len: 14; v_gene: TRBV7-9; CDR3aa: ASSLGGPGSNQPQH
len: 16; v_gene: TRBV7-3; CDR3aa: ASSSGLAGDTGTDTQY
len: 18; v_gene: TRBV19; CDR3aa: ASSIDTASGGFANTGELF
len: 12; v_gene: TRBV10-3; CDR3aa: AIRAGTTNYEQY
len: 12; v_gene: TRBV7-3; CDR3aa: ASSQTGAEREQY
len: 11; v_gene: TRBV6-5; CDR3aa: ASKPGGTDTQY
len: 13; v_gene: TRBV9; CDR3aa: ASSVRTGVNEKLF
len: 15; v_gene: TRBV10-1; CDR3aa: ASSDPGGELVAGELF
len: 13; v_gene: TRBV2; CDR3aa: ASSGRGQPGTEAF
len: 13; v_gene: TRBV5-1; CDR3aa: ASRTRAIGTDTQY
len: 11; v_gene: TRBV7-6; CDR3aa: ASRSSMNTEAF
len: 11; v_gene: TRBV5-1; CDR3aa: ASSLGGGGLAF
len: 11; v_gene: TRBV29-1; CDR3aa: SADGQSDHGYT
len: 15; v_gene: TRBV4-1; CDR3aa: ASSQEAGGRSGNTIY
len: 12; v_gene: TRBV11-2; CDR3aa: ASSRDRLGGELF
len: 12; v_gene: TRBV19; CDR3aa: ASRHRDVRTEAF
len: 15; v_gene: TRBV18; CDR3aa: ASSPAQGRSVNTEAF
len: 12; v_gene: TRBV28; CDR3aa: ASSLSGGVPEAF
len: 12; v_gene: TRBV6-1; CDR3aa: ASSEVNEPTRVY
len: 11; v_gene: TRBV6-6; CDR3aa: ASSPPTGTLAF
len: 12; v_gene: TRBV5-1; CDR3aa: ASTQVGGNTEAF
len: 14; v_gene: TRBV27; CDR3aa: ASSSLAGGGGNEQF
len: 13; v_gene: TRBV2; CDR3aa: ASSETGGRTGELF
len: 13; v_gene: TRBV5-4; CDR3aa: ASSFGGPGAETQY
len: 13; v_gene: TRBV7-9; CDR3aa: ASSLGAVPLYEQY
len: 12; v_gene: TRBV18; CDR3aa: ASSPREGADTQY
len: 14; v_gene: TRBV30; CDR3aa: AWSVPGLAGTDTQY